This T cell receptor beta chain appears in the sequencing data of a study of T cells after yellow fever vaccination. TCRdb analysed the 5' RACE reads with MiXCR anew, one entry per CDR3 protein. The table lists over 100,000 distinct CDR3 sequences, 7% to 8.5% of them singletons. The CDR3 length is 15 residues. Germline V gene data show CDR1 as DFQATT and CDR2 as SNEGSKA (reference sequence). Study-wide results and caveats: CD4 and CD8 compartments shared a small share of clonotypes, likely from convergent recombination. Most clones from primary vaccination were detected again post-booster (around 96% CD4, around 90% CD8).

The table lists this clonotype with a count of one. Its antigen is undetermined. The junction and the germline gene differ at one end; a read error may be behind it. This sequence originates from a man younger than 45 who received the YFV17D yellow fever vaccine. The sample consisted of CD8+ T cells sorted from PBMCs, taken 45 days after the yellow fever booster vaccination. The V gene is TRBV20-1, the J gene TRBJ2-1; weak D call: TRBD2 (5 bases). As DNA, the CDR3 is TGCAGTGCTCCAGGTGGGAGCCATATACGCGATGATCAGTTCTTC. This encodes CSAPGGSHIRDDQFF.